The entry that follows covers one T cell receptor beta chain sequence. This clone was counted only a few times. Its antigen is still unknown. Per-base quality was not reported, and no clone a single base away is much larger than it. This entry comes from a study of blood T cell repertoires in COVID-19 (dated by TCRdb to the early 2020s). The study in broad terms: The collaborator samples originated in the United States, Italy and Spain and spanned the acute and convalescent phases of COVID-19. A de-identified subject ID, COVID-19 status, age in years and sex were almost always included in the sample metadata. Deeply sampled blood TCRbeta repertoires from subjects exposed to, actively infected with, or recovered from COVID-19 were included in the dataset. The repertoires were released in a freely available public database intended as a resource for research on the immune response to SARS-CoV-2. Where available, HLA class I and class II types were taken from metadata supplied by the sample provider and were not determined by assay-based typing. The prospective study material was composed of cDNA or gDNA derived from T cells, B-cell-depleted T cells, or PBMCs. Samples were obtained from the ongoing ImmuneRACE study (first 160 participants) and from some 1,300 subjects provided by 6 global collaborators.

The immunoSEQ Assay, a bias-controlled multiplex PCR, was used to amplify TCRbeta CDR3 regions from genomic DNA. In the paper's pipeline: Within the assay, amplification of reference gene primers was used to estimate how many nucleated cells each sample contained. Sequence reads were collapsed and filtered to measure the absolute abundance of every unique TCRbeta CDR3 rearrangement. Productive Simpson clonality was computed per sample as the square root of Simpson's diversity index over productive rearrangements. TCRdb mirrors the immuneACCESS table, restricted to in-frame sequences. Some clones are absent from its copies; in checked studies, under half trace to an unresolved V gene, and the reason for the others is unknown. Clone size and V and J calls were adopted from that table, with D and trimming inferred from the DNA. The sample profile shows roughly 360,000 clones; 80% to 85% of them were found once. Of the sample, approximately 4.7% falls within the top ten clones.

Study-wide conclusions, independent of this receptor: How much clinical and demographic metadata was included differed by source and by participant, and the metadata was provided uncurated.

Enrolling through a virtual design, the prospective study's participants ranged in age from roughly 18 to 90 years and lived across approximately 25 United States geographic areas. In the prospective study, cohorts were assigned on the basis of participant-reported clinical history obtained from a screening survey and a study questionnaire. ImmuneRACE Cohort 3 recovered participants were defined by two consecutive negative NP/OP PCR tests, healthcare professional clearance, or symptom resolution. Mobile phlebotomists in the prospective study collected whole blood, serum and a nasopharyngeal or oropharyngeal swab from every participant. Participants in the prospective study had the option to provide additional blood draws and questionnaires over a roughly two-month period. Before DNA extraction, prospective study blood samples were shipped either frozen or at room temperature. V lost 1 base and J lost 4 bases; the stretch between them is 10 bases long. The CDR3 has 14 amino acids, counting the end cysteine and phenylalanine. The retained sequence is limited to the CDR3, 42 bases, with the frame set at the first base. Sequences LNHDA (CDR1) and SQIVND (CDR2) are obtained from the germline V gene (reference sequence).

The receptor chain draws on TRBV19 and TRBJ1-2, with no D gene named confidently. The sequenced sample consisted of PBMCs or T cells enriched from blood (not recorded which). The origin of this receptor is a woman aged 50 to 65 who had recovered from COVID-19. The CDR3 region has the sequence CASSIVVGRYGYTF. DNA sequence: TGTGCCAGTAGTATAGTTGTCGGTCGCTATGGCTACACCTTC.